These 22 T cell receptor beta chains share one sample of origin, sequenced in a study of T-cell memory formation after mild COVID-19. TCRdb redid the calling of the 5' RACE reads with MiXCR, one entry per CDR3 protein. Among a few hundred thousand distinct CDR3 sequences listed, approximately 15% were seen once. Input material: PBMCs or a T cell subset sorted from them (not recorded which). These receptor sequences come from a man aged 18 to 35 who had mild COVID-19 (a few samples of this study predate the infection). Cell type and time point are not known.

This clonotype was counted between two and nine times. The CDR3 DNA sequence: TGTGCCAGCAGCTCTGGGAGGGCTGTTAACTATGGCTACACCTTC. Its protein is CASSSGRAVNYGYTF. The genes are TRBV7-2 and TRBJ1-2; D not certain. Germline V gives CDR1 SGHTA, CDR2 FQGNSA. The CDR3 is 15 amino acids. The ends were cut back, 4 bases at V and 1 base at J, with 13 bases in the middle.

This clonotype occurred many times. The CDR3 coding sequence is TGTGCCAGCAGCCAAGAGCGGGACTCAAGAAACGGTGCCAAAAACATTCAGTACTTC. This encodes CASSQERDSRNGAKNIQYF. The J gene is TRBJ2-4, the V gene TRBV3-1; a weak D match, TRBD2 (6 bases). The V end was cut by 0 bases, the J end by 1 base, with 19 bases between. Germline values: CDR1 LGHDT, CDR2 YNNKEL (reference sequence). This CDR3 is built from 19 residues.

This clonotype was detected once. The chain recombines TRBV25-1 with TRBJ1-6; D uncertain. Germline CDR1 is MGHDK and CDR2 is SYGVNS. The CDR3 sequence is 17 residues long. The V end lost 4 bases, the J end lost 1 base, and 14 bases lay between the germline ends. DNA of the CDR3: TGTGCCAGCAGTGGCCGACTGACCGTTTCCTATAATTCACCCCTCCACTTT. This gives the protein CASSGRLTVSYNSPLHF.

The chain links TRBV12-3 or TRBV12-4 to TRBJ2-2; 8 bases agree with TRBD1. The CDR3 is 14 residues long. With V trimmed by 6 bases and J by 4 bases, 4 bases remained unmatched. This CDR3 reads CASSFGTGTGELFF. CDR3 nucleotide sequence: TGTGCCAGCAGCTTTGGGACAGGCACCGGGGAGCTGTTTTTT.

This clonotype was observed a few times. CDR3: CASSPMVEIYEQYF. The CDR3 DNA sequence: TGTGCCAGCTCACCAATGGTGGAAATTTACGAGCAGTACTTC. The J gene is TRBJ2-7, the V gene TRBV18, with D uncertain. The V gene lost 2 bases and the J gene lost 4 bases, with 12 bases spanning the gap. Germline CDR1 reads KGHSH; CDR2 reads LQKENI. This CDR3 spans 14 amino acids.

The sample holds a few counts of this clonotype. The chain recombines TRBV12-3 or TRBV12-4 with TRBJ2-3; 10 nucleotides line up with TRBD2. This CDR3 is 20 amino acids long. V shed 8 bases and J 0 bases; nucleotides not matched to a gene: 20. The CDR3 here is CASGPLGGAGGLLSTDTQYF. Here the CDR3 DNA reads TGTGCCAGCGGACCTCTGGGAGGAGCGGGGGGGCTTCTTAGCACAGATACGCAGTATTTT.

Only one count was recorded for this clonotype. This rearrangement joins TRBV3-1 to TRBJ1-2; the match to TRBD1 covers 7 bases. CDR3 length: 12 residues. V lost 4 bases and J lost 8; bases outside the gene matches: 4. Germline CDR1 and CDR2: LGHDT and YNNKEL (reference sequence). The chain's CDR3 is CASSLGQIGYTF. CDR3 sequence (DNA): TGTGCCAGCAGCCTGGGACAGATCGGCTACACCTTC.

This clonotype was counted between two and nine times. The chain combines TRBV5-6 with TRBJ2-5, with D possibly matching TRBD1 (8 bases). The CDR3 loop spans 14 amino acids. The V end lost 4 bases, the J end lost 4 bases, and 14 bases lay between the germline ends. CDR1 is SGHDT, CDR2 YYEEEE, per germline. The CDR3 is CASSRTGRGETQYF. CDR3 DNA: TGTGCCAGCAGCCGGACAGGGAGGGGAGAGACCCAGTACTTC.

The table lists this clonotype with a few counts. The rearrangement joins TRBV6-5 to TRBJ1-1; D remains ambiguous. This CDR3 spans 13 amino acids. Germline loops: CDR1 MNHEY, CDR2 SVGAGI. V was clipped by 2 bases and J by 0 bases, with 4 bases between them. CDR3 loop: CASSYLVNTEAFF. The CDR3 DNA is TGTGCCAGCAGTTACCTTGTGAACACTGAAGCTTTCTTT.

The chain carries TRBV28 and TRBJ2-1; D is undetermined. The CDR3 is made up of 14 amino acids. Between the trimmed V and J ends, which lost 10 bases and 2 bases, there was a span of 15 bases. Germline lookup yields CDR1 MDHEN and CDR2 SYDVKM. CDR3 bases: TGTGCCACCTCCCGGACGGCCGCCTACAATGAGCAGTTCTTC. This sequence encodes CATSRTAAYNEQFF.

There are a few counts of this clonotype. The V and J genes are TRBV10-3 and TRBJ2-7; 7 bases match TRBD1. CDR3 length: 16 amino acids. Germline lookup yields CDR1 ENHRY and CDR2 SYGVKD. V lost 2 bases to trimming and J lost 0 bases; unmatched junction nucleotides: 7. The CDR3 region is CAISEPRDSVSYEQYF. In DNA form, the CDR3 reads TGTGCCATCAGTGAGCCGAGGGACAGCGTCTCCTACGAGCAGTACTTC.

This clonotype occurred many times. The chain recombines TRBV20-1 with TRBJ2-7, with TRBD1 matching over 10 bases. With 3 bases clipped from V and 5 bases from J, the junction kept 7 bases outside the gene matches. The germline gives CDR1 DFQATT, CDR2 SNEGSKA (reference sequence). CDR3 length: 14 residues. CDR3 sequence: CSASLGQGRNEQYF. The CDR3 DNA is TGCAGTGCTAGTTTGGGACAGGGGAGAAACGAGCAGTACTTC.

The V gene is TRBV6-2 or TRBV6-3, the J gene TRBJ1-5; 8 nucleotides match TRBD1. Germline values: CDR1 MNHEY, CDR2 SVGEGT. The junction had 9 bases not matched to a gene; V was cut back by 4 bases and J by 1 base. The CDR3 runs to 17 residues. The CDR3 sequence: CASSSRVTGVSNQPQHF. In nucleotides, the CDR3 is TGTGCCAGCAGTTCCCGCGTGACAGGGGTGAGCAATCAGCCCCAGCATTTT.

This clonotype appeared a few times. The chain joins TRBV7-8 to TRBJ2-5; a weak D match, TRBD1 (5 bases). CDR1 and CDR2 (germline): SGHVS, FQNEAQ. V was clipped by 5 bases and J by 9 bases, with 16 bases between them. There are 13 residues in the CDR3. Here the CDR3 reads CASSQDIFRAQYF. CDR3 nucleotides: TGTGCCAGCAGCCAGGACATTTTTCGGGCCCAGTACTTC.

The chain employs TRBV6-5 and TRBJ2-1; TRBD2 agrees at 12 bases. After removal of 2 bases from V and 5 bases from J, the junction contained 4 bases not matched to a gene. From germline, CDR1 is MNHEY and CDR2 SVGAGI. This CDR3 is 16 amino acids long. CDR3 DNA sequence: TGTGCCAGCAGTTACCACGGACTAGCGGGGAACAATGAGCAGTTCTTC. Protein sequence: CASSYHGLAGNNEQFF.

This rearrangement joins TRBV7-2 to TRBJ2-7; 8 nucleotides align to TRBD1. This CDR3 has 15 residues. After removal of 5 bases from V and 4 bases from J, the junction contained 10 bases not matched to a gene. Germline V gives CDR1 SGHTA, CDR2 FQGNSA. CDR3 coding DNA: TGTGCCAGCAGCCGAGGGTGGGGGACAGGTTACGAGCAGTACTTC. Protein: CASSRGWGTGYEQYF.

A few counts support this clonotype. CDR3 residues: CASSSRAGTTDTQYF. CDR3 coding DNA: TGCGCCAGCAGCTCGAGGGCGGGTACCACAGATACGCAGTATTTT. The gene calls are TRBV5-1 and TRBJ2-3; possibly TRBD2 for D (5 bases). The CDR3 totals 15 residues. CDR1 and CDR2 from the germline V gene are SGHRS and YFSETQ. The V gene lost 3 bases and the J gene lost 2 bases, with 13 bases spanning the gap.

V usage is TRBV6-2 or TRBV6-3 and J usage is TRBJ2-7, with D possibly TRBD1 on 5 matching bases. Germline CDR1 is MNHEY and CDR2 is SVGEGT. This CDR3 region has 18 residues. The V and J ends lost 2 bases and 4 bases respectively, with 24 bases between them. The CDR3 is CASSYPKRTGALLYEQYV. DNA for the CDR3: TGTGCCAGCAGTTACCCTAAACGAACAGGCGCCCTATTGTACGAGCAGTACGTC.

The V call is TRBV7-2, the J call TRBJ2-5; D possibly corresponds to TRBD2 (6 bases). This CDR3 is built from 15 residues. From germline, CDR1 is SGHTA and CDR2 FQGNSA. V lost 3 bases, J lost 5 bases, and 16 bases lay in between. For the CDR3, the DNA is TGTGCCAGCAGCTTCAATCAGGGAGGATACGAGACCCAGTACTTC. Translating gives CASSFNQGGYETQYF.

This clonotype has more than one count but fewer than ten. CDR3 in amino acids: CAISGEFAGNTIYF. In DNA form, the CDR3 reads TGTGCCATATCAGGGGAGTTCGCCGGAAACACCATATATTTT. The J gene is TRBJ1-3, the V gene TRBV10-3; D may be TRBD1 (6 bases). V gave up 9 bases and J gave up 4 bases, with 16 bases separating them. CDR1 and CDR2 (germline): ENHRY, SYGVKD. The CDR3 sequence is 14 residues long.

The genes are TRBV24-1 and TRBJ1-5; TRBD1 agrees at 7 bases. This CDR3 contains 15 residues. V dropped 4 bases and J dropped 1; count of bases not matched to a gene: 3. CDR1 and CDR2 from the germline V gene are KGHDR and SFDVKD. The CDR3 loop is CATSDSGGSNQPQHF. The CDR3 bases are TGTGCCACCAGTGACTCAGGGGGGAGCAATCAGCCCCAGCATTTT.

This clonotype was seen more than once but under ten times. V gene TRBV12-5 combines with J gene TRBJ2-5, with a weak D call TRBD2 (7 bases). This CDR3 region has 14 residues. Germline CDR1 reads LGHNT; CDR2 reads FRNRAP. The V and J ends lost 7 bases and 3 bases respectively, with 15 bases between them. The CDR3 DNA follows: TGTGCTAGTGCCCTGGGAGGGGGGGAAGAGACCCAGTACTTC. It is translated as CASALGGGEETQYF.